This T cell receptor beta chain was recovered during a study of T cell responses to AZD1222 COVID-19 vaccine. General study results and limits: The donor group comprised mostly white British people and more females; the analysis possibly underestimated clonal diversity. There were vaccine-associated CD4 TCRs across spike, dominant at 160-218 and 743-854.

The analysis combined second doses at about 4 or about 12 weeks. A word on this clone: Antigen unknown.

V lost 4 bases and J lost 9; bases outside the gene matches: 16. Germline loops: CDR1 SGHAT, CDR2 FQNNGV. The CDR3 is made up of 19 amino acids. Profiling relied on immunoSEQ multiplex PCR, and the TCRdb table lists in-frame clones only, not all of them. Of some 100,000 clones detected, about 89% appear once; the ten largest clones hold roughly 10%. This TCR came from an adult who received the AZD1222 COVID-19 vaccine. The sequencing used peripheral blood, collected 28 days after the second AZD1222 dose. V usage is TRBV11-2 and J usage is TRBJ2-1; 15 bases fit TRBD2. CDR3 in DNA: TGTGCCAGCAGCTCCGGACTAGCGGGGGGGCCAGGGTTGTTTGGTGAGCAGTTCTTC. Its protein is CASSSGLAGGPGLFGEQFF. Combining the CDR3 with reference TRBV11-2 and TRBJ2-1 gives the whole variable domain EAGVAQSPRYKIIEKRQSVAFWCNPISGHATLYWYQQILGQGPKLLIQFQNNGVVDDSQLPKDRFSAERLKGVDSTLKIQPAKLEDSAVYLCASSSGLAGGPGLFGEQFFGPGTRLTVL.